What follows are 15 T cell receptor beta chains derived from one specimen sequenced in a study of cytomegalovirus exposure and HLA in healthy donors. Researchers ran the PCR with 60 Vbeta and 13 Jbeta primers. Produced via immunoSEQ multiplex PCR; TCRdb's table is partial and in-frame only. The table records roughly 180,000 clones, around 74% of them present only once. The specimen was PBMCs. Every receptor here comes from a female donor in good health and CMV-seronegative.

CDR3 protein: CSARDARGETQYF. In nucleotides, the CDR3 is TGCAGCGCCCGGGACGCTCGGGGGGAGACCCAGTACTTC. V usage is TRBV29-1 and J usage is TRBJ2-5; maybe TRBD2 (6 bases). From germline, CDR1 is SQVTM and CDR2 ANQGSEA. The ends were cut back, 7 bases at V and 5 bases at J, with 17 bases in the middle. This CDR3 contains 13 residues.

The genes are TRBV9 and TRBJ2-7; D is ambiguous. Germline V CDR1 and CDR2: SGDLS, YYNGEE. Trimming took 4 bases from V and 3 from J, leaving 14 bases between them. This CDR3 has 14 residues. CDR3 DNA: TGTGCCAGCAGCAAGCACCCCGCCGGCTACGAGCAGTACTTC. Translating gives CASSKHPAGYEQYF.

The V gene is TRBV27, the J gene TRBJ1-4; no firm D call. The CDR3 totals 14 residues. The V end lost 4 bases, the J end lost 8 bases, and 14 bases lay between the germline ends. Germline CDR1 reads MNHEY; CDR2 reads SMNVEV (reference sequence). The CDR3 loop is CASSSPHSGEKLFF. The DNA of the CDR3 is TGTGCCAGCAGTTCGCCTCACTCGGGGGAAAAACTGTTTTTT.

V usage is TRBV5-6 and J usage is TRBJ1-6; TRBD1 aligns across 7 bases. V lost 4 bases, J lost 8 bases, and 9 bases stayed unmatched. This CDR3 has 15 amino acids. Germline CDR1 is SGHDT and CDR2 is YYEEEE. The CDR3: CASSGSGTVDSPLHF. The CDR3 bases are TGTGCCAGCAGCGGGTCCGGGACAGTGGATTCACCCCTCCACTTT.

The chain links TRBV4-3 to TRBJ1-6; D is unresolved. V was cut by 0 bases and J by 7 bases, with 7 bases left in between. This CDR3 is built from 14 residues. Germline loops: CDR1 LGHNA, CDR2 YSLEER. CDR3 loop: CASSQDFGNSPLHF. Written as DNA, the CDR3 is TGCGCCAGCAGCCAAGATTTTGGCAATTCACCCCTCCACTTT.

V usage is TRBV6-4 and J usage is TRBJ1-1; 7 bases align to TRBD1. CDR3 length equals 13 residues. The germline gives CDR1 MRHNA, CDR2 SNTAGT. V lost 0 bases and J lost 9; bases outside the gene matches: 4. The CDR3 nucleotides read TGTGCCAGCAGTGACTCCCCGACAGGGAAAGCTTTCTTT. Residues: CASSDSPTGKAFF.

Here the CDR3 reads CASSHLTGELFF. In nucleotides, the CDR3 is TGCGCCAGCAGCCACTTGACCGGGGAGCTGTTTTTT. The chain links TRBV4-3 to TRBJ2-2; no clear D. CDR3 length: 12 residues. With 3 bases removed from V and 5 bases from J, the gap between germline ends came to 4 bases. Germline loops: CDR1 LGHNA, CDR2 YSLEER.

The rearrangement uses TRBV6-5 and TRBJ2-3, with 7 bases fitting TRBD1. Losses at the gene ends were 6 bases for V and 6 bases for J; bases not matched to a gene: 6. CDR1 is MNHEY and CDR2 is SVGAGI in the germline V gene. The length of the CDR3 is 13 residues. This chain's CDR3 is CASRGTEVDTQYF. The CDR3 DNA reads TGTGCCAGCAGAGGGACAGAGGTGGATACGCAGTATTTT.

The chain couples TRBV6-5 to TRBJ2-4, with a tentative D call TRBD1 (5 bases). The CDR3 loop spans 14 amino acids. V dropped 4 bases and J dropped 1 base, with 8 bases sitting between them. Germline CDR1 MNHEY, CDR2 SVGAGI. This CDR3 is CASSSSGAKNIQYF. CDR3 coding DNA: TGTGCCAGCAGTTCTTCAGGGGCCAAAAACATTCAGTACTTC.

The rearrangement uses TRBV29-1 and TRBJ1-1; no reliable D call. Germline loops: CDR1 SQVTM, CDR2 ANQGSEA. Trimming left V 6 bases short and J 1 base short, with 9 bases between. The CDR3 covers 12 residues. CDR3 DNA: TGCAGCGTCGAGGGTTGGAACACTGAAGCTTTCTTT. Amino acid sequence: CSVEGWNTEAFF.

CDR3 in DNA: TGTGCCAGCAGCCATAGCGGGAGGGCCGCTGATGAGCAGTTCTTC. Translated, it gives CASSHSGRAADEQFF. The rearrangement links TRBV7-3 to TRBJ2-1; TRBD2 agrees at 11 bases. Unmatched junction bases numbered 8, after V lost 5 bases and J lost 8 bases. CDR3 length equals 15 residues. Germline V lookup: CDR1 SGHTA, CDR2 FQGTGA.

This sequence joins TRBV6-1 and TRBJ1-4; 8 bases align to TRBD1. Trimming cost V 6 bases and J 2 bases; bases outside gene matches: 2. This CDR3 is 14 amino acids long. CDR1 MNHNS and CDR2 SASEGT come from the germline V gene. The CDR3 protein is CASSHRGTNEKLFF. In DNA, the CDR3 is TGTGCCAGCAGCCACAGGGGGACTAATGAAAAACTGTTTTTT.

This clone was picked up one time. CDR3 sequence: CASTVSLANYGYTF. In nucleotides, the CDR3 is TGTGCCAGTACCGTTTCCCTGGCCAACTATGGCTACACCTTC. V gene TRBV19 combines with J gene TRBJ1-2; D not resolved. Looked up from germline, CDR1 is LNHDA and CDR2 is SQIVND (reference sequence). With 7 bases removed from V and 2 bases from J, the gap between germline ends came to 14 bases. The CDR3 is 14 residues long.

CDR3 residues: CASSPGLAGGLTGELFF. DNA for the CDR3: TGTGCCAGCAGCCCGGGACTAGCGGGAGGCCTCACCGGGGAGCTGTTTTTT. The V call is TRBV11-3, the J call TRBJ2-2; TRBD2 matches 15 bases. This CDR3 region has 17 residues. Germline V lookup: CDR1 SGHNT, CDR2 YENEEA. The ends lost 5 bases at V and 4 bases at J; junction bases unmatched: 5.

This sequence joins TRBV19 and TRBJ2-7, with a tentative D call TRBD2 (5 bases). CDR1 is LNHDA, CDR2 SQIVND, per germline (reference sequence). V lost 1 base, J lost 1 base, and 11 bases lay in between. The CDR3 is made up of 15 amino acids. The CDR3 sequence is CASSIAGEQSYEQYF. The CDR3 nucleotides are TGTGCCAGTAGTATAGCCGGGGAACAGTCCTACGAGCAGTACTTC. The full variable domain, its missing parts supplied by reference TRBV19 and TRBJ2-7, is DGGITQSPKYLFRKEGQNVTLSCEQNLNHDAMYWYRQDPGQGLRLIYYSQIVNDFQKGDIAEGYSVSREKKESFPLTVTSAQKNPTAFYLCASSIAGEQSYEQYFGPGTRLTVT.